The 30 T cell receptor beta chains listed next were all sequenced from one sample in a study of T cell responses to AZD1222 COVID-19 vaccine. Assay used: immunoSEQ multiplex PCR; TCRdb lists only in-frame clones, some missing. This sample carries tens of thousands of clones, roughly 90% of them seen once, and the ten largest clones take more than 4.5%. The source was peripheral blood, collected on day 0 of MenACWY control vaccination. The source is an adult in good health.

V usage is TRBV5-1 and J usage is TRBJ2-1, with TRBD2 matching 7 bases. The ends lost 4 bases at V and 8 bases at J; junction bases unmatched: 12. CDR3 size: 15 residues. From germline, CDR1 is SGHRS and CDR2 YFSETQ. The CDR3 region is CASSPSLGGRYEQFF. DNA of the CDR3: TGCGCCAGCAGCCCCTCCCTCGGGGGGAGGTATGAGCAGTTCTTC.

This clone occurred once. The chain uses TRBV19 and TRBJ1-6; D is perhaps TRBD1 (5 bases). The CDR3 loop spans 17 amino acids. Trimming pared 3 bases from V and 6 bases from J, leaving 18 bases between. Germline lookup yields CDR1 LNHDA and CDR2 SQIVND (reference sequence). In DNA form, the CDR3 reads TGTGCCAGTAGTATTATTTCAGGGCCAATTTTTAATTCACCCCTCCACTTT. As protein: CASSIISGPIFNSPLHF.

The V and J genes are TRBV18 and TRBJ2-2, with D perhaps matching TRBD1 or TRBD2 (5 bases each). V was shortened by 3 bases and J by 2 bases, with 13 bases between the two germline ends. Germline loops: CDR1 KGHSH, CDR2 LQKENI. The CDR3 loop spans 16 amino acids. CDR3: CASSPRGRVNTGELFF. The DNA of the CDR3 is TGTGCCAGCTCACCCCGGGGCAGGGTCAACACCGGGGAGCTGTTTTTT. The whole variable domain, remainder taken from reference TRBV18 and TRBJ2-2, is NAGVMQNPRHLVRRRGQEARLRCSPMKGHSHVYWYRQLPEEGLKFMVYLQKENIIDESGMPKERFSAEFPKEGPSILRIQQVVRGDSAAYFCASSPRGRVNTGELFFGEGSRLTVL.

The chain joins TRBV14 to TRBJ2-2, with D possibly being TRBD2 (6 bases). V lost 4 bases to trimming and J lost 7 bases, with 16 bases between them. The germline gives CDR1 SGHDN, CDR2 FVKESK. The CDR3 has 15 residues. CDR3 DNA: TGTGCCAGCAGCCCTTTTGGAGGGGAATTCGGGGAGCTGTTTTTT. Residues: CASSPFGGEFGELFF.

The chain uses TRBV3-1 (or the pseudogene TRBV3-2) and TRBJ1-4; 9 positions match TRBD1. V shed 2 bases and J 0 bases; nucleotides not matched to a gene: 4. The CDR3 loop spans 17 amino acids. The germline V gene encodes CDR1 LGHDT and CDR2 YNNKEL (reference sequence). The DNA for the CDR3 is TGTGCCAGCAGCCAATACAGGGGGCAGGCAACTAATGAAAAACTGTTTTTT. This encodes CASSQYRGQATNEKLFF.

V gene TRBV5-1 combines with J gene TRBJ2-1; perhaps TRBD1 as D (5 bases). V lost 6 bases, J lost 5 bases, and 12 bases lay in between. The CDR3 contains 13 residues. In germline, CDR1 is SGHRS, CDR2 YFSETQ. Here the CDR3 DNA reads TGCGCCAGCAAAGACAGCACTAACAATGAGCAGTTCTTC. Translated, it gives CASKDSTNNEQFF.

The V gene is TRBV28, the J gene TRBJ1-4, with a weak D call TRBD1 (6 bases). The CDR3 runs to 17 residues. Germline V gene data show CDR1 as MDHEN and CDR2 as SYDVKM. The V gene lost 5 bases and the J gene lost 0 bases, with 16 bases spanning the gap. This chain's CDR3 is CASSVPVDRSTNEKLFF. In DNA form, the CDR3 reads TGTGCCAGCAGTGTACCGGTTGACAGGTCAACTAATGAAAAACTGTTTTTT. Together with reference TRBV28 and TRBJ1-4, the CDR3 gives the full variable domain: DVKVTQSSRYLVKRTGEKVFLECVQDMDHENMFWYRQDPGLGLRLIYFSYDVKMKEKGDIPEGYSVSREKKERFSLILESASTNQTSMYLCASSVPVDRSTNEKLFFGSGTQLSVL.

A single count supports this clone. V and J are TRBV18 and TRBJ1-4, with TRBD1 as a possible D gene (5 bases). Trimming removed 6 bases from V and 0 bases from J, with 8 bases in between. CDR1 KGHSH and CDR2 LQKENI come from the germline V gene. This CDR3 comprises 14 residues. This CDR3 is CASSGTATNEKLFF. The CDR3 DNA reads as TGTGCCAGCTCCGGGACCGCAACTAATGAAAAACTGTTTTTT.

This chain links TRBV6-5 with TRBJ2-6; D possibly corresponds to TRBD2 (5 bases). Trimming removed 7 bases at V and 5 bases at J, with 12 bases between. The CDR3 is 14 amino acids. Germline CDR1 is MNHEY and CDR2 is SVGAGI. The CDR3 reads CASKTTRRANVLTF. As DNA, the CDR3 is TGTGCCAGCAAGACTACGAGGAGGGCCAACGTCCTGACTTTC.

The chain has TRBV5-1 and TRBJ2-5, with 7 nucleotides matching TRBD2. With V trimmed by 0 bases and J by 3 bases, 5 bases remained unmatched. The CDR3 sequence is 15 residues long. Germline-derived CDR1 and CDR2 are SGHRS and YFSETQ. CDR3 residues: CASSLVGGIEETQYF. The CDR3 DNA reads TGCGCCAGCAGCTTGGTGGGGGGGATAGAAGAGACCCAGTACTTC.

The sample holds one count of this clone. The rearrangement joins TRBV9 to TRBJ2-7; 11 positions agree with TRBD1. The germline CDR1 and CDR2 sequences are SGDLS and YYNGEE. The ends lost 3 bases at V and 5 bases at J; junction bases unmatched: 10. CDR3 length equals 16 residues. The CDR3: CASSAITGTGGDEQYF. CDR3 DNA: TGTGCCAGCAGCGCCATCACCGGGACAGGGGGTGACGAGCAGTACTTC.

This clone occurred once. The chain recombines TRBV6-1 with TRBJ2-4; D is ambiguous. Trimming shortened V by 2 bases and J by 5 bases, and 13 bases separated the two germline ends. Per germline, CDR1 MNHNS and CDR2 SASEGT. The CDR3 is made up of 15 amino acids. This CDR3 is CASSESGRAQNIQYF. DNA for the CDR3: TGTGCCAGCAGTGAATCCGGTAGGGCTCAAAACATTCAGTACTTC.

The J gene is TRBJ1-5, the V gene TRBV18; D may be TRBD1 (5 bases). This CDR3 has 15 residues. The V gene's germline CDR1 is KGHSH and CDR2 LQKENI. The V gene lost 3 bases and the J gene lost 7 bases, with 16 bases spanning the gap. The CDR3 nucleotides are TGTGCCAGCTCACCGGGGATTACAGGTTGGCAGCCCCAGCATTTT. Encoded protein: CASSPGITGWQPQHF.

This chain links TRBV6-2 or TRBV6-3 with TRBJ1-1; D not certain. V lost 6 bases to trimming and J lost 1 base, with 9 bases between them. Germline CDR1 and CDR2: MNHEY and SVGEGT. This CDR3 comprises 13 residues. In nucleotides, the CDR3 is TGTGCCAGCAGCCCTCGACAGAACACTGAAGCTTTCTTT. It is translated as CASSPRQNTEAFF.

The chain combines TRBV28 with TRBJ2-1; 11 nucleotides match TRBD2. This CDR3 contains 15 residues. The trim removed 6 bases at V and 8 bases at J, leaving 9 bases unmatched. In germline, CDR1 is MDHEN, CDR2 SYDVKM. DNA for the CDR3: TGTGCCAGCAGACCCCCAACTAGCGGGGGCTATGAGCAGTTCTTC. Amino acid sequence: CASRPPTSGGYEQFF.

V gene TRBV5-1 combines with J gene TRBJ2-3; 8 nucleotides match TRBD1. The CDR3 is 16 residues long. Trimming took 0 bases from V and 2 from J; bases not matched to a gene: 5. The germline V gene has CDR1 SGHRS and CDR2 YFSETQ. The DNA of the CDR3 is TGCGCCAGCAGCTTGGCGACAGGGGCGAACACAGATACGCAGTATTTT. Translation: CASSLATGANTDTQYF.

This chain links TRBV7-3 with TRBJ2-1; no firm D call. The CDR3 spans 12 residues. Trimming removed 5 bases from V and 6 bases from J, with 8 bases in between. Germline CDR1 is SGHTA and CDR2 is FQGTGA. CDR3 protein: CASSAGSNEQFF. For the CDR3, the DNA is TGTGCCAGCAGCGCTGGTTCCAATGAGCAGTTCTTC. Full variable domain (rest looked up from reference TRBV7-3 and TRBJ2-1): GAGVSQTPSNKVTEKGKYVELRCDPISGHTALYWYRQSLGQGPEFLIYFQGTGAADDSGLPNDRFFAVRPEGSVSTLKIQRTERGDSAVYLCASSAGSNEQFFGPGTRLTVL.

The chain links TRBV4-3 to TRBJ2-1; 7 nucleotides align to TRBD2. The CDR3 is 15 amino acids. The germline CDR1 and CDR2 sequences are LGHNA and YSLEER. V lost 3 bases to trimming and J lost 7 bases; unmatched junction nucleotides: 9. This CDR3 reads CASSQHYGGGNEQFF. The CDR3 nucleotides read TGCGCCAGCAGCCAGCATTACGGGGGAGGGAATGAGCAGTTCTTC.

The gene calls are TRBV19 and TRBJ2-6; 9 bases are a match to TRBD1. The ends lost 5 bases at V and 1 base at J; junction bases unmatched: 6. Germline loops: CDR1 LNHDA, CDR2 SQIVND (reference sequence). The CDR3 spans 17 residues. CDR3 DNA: TGTGCCAGTAGTTCCGCCGGGACAGGGTCTGGGGCCAACGTCCTGACTTTC. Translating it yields CASSSAGTGSGANVLTF.

The CDR3 protein is CATSRFRAAGEKLFF. The CDR3, as DNA: TGTGCCACCAGCAGATTCCGGGCCGCGGGGGAAAAACTGTTTTTT. The genes are TRBV15 and TRBJ1-4; D not resolved. CDR3 length equals 15 residues. Germline-derived CDR1 and CDR2 are LNHNV and YYDKDF (reference sequence). Trimming removed 2 bases at V and 8 bases at J, with 15 bases between.

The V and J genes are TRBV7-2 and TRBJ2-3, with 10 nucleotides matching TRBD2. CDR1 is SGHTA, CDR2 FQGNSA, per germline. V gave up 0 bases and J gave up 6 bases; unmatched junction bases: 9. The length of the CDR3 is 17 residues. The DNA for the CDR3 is TGTGCCAGCAGCTTAGCGAGGACTAGCGGTCCTGAGGATACGCAGTATTTT. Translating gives CASSLARTSGPEDTQYF.

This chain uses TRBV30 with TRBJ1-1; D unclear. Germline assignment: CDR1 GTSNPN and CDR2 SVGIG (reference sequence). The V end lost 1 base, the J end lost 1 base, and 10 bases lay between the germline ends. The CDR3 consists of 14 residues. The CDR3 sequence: CAWSDARGNTEAFF. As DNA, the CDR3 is TGTGCCTGGAGTGACGCCCGGGGGAACACTGAAGCTTTCTTT.

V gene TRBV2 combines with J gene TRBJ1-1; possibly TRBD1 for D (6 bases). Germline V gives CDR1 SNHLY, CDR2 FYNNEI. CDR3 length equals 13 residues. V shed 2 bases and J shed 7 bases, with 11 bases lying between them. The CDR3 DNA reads TGTGCCAGCAGTGAATCTGGACAGTTTGAAGCTTTCTTT. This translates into CASSESGQFEAFF.

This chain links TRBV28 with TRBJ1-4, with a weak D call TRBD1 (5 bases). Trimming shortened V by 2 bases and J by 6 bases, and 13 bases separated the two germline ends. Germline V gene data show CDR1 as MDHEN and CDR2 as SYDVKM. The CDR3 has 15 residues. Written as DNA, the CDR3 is TGTGCCAGCAGTTTAGGCCCTGGGGGGGATGAAAAACTGTTTTTT. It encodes CASSLGPGGDEKLFF. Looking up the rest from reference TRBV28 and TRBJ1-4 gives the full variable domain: DVKVTQSSRYLVKRTGEKVFLECVQDMDHENMFWYRQDPGLGLRLIYFSYDVKMKEKGDIPEGYSVSREKKERFSLILESASTNQTSMYLCASSLGPGGDEKLFFGSGTQLSVL.

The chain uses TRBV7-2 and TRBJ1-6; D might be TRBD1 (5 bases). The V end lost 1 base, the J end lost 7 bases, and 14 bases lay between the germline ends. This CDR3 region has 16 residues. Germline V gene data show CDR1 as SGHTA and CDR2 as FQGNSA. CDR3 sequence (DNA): TGTGCCAGCAGCTTAGGGGGGAGCAGTCTCAATTCACCCCTCCACTTT. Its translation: CASSLGGSSLNSPLHF.

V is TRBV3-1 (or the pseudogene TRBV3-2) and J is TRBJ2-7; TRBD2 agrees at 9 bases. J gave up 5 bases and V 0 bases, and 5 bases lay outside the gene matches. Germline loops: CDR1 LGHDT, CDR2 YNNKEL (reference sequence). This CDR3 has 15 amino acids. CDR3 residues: CASSQEAGGPHEQYF. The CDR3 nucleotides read TGTGCCAGCAGCCAAGAGGCGGGGGGGCCACACGAGCAGTACTTC.

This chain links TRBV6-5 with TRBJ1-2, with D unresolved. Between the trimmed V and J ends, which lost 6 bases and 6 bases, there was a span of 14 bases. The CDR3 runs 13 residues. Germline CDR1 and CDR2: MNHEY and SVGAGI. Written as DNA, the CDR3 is TGTGCCAGCAGCCTCCCCAAGGGCGATGGCTACACCTTC. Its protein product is CASSLPKGDGYTF.

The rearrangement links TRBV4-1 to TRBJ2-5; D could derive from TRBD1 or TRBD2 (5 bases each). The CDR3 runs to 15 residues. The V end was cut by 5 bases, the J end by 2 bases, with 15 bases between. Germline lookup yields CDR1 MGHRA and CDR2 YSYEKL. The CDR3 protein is CASSWGPYKQETQYF. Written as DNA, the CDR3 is TGCGCCAGCAGCTGGGGACCGTACAAACAAGAGACCCAGTACTTC.

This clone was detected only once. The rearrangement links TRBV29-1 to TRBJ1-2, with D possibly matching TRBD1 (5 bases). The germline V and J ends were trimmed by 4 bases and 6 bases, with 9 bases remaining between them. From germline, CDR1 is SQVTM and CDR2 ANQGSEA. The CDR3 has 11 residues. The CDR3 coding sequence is TGCAGCGTTGCAGGGATCGATGGCTACACCTTC. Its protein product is CSVAGIDGYTF.

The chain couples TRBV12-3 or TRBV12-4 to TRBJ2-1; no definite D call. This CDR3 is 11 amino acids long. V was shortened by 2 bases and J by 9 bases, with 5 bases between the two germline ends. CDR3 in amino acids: CASSLNSEQFF. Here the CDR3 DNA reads TGTGCCAGCAGTTTAAATAGTGAGCAGTTCTTC.